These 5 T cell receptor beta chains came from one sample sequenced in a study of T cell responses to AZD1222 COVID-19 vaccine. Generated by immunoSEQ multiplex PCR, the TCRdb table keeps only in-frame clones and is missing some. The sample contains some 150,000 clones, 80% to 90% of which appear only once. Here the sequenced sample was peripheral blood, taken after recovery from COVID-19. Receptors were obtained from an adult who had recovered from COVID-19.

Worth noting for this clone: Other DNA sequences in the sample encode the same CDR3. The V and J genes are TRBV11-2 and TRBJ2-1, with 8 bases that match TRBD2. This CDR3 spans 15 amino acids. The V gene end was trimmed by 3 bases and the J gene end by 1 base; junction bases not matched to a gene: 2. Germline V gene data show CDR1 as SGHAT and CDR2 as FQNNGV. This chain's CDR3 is CASSLGTSSYNEQFF. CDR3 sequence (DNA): TGTGCCAGCAGCTTGGGGACTAGTTCCTACAATGAGCAGTTCTTC.

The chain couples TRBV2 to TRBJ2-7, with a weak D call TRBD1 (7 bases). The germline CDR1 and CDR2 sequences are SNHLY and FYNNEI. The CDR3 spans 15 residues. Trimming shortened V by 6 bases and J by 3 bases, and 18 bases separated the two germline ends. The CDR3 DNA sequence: TGTGCCAGCAGGGCGGAGGGGGCGGAGGGCTACGAGCAGTACTTC. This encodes CASRAEGAEGYEQYF.

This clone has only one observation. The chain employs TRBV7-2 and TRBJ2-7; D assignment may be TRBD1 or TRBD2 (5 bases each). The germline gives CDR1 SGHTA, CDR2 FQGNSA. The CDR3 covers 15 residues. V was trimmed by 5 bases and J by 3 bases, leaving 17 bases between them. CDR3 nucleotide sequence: TGTGCCAGCAGCCCGCAAGGGGACGGGTACTACGAGCAGTACTTC. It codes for CASSPQGDGYYEQYF.

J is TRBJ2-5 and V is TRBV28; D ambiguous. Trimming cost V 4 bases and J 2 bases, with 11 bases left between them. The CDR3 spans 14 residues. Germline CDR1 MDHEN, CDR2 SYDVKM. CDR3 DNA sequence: TGTGCCAGCAGTTCTAATTGGTCGCAAGAGACCCAGTACTTC. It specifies CASSSNWSQETQYF.

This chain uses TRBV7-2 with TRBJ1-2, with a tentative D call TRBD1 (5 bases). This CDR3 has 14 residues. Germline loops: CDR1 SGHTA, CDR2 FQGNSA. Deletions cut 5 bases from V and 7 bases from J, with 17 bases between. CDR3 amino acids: CASSPRAGLGGYTF. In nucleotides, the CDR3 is TGTGCCAGCAGCCCTAGGGCAGGGTTGGGTGGCTACACCTTC.